The 27 T cell receptor beta chains below come from one sample, sequenced in a study of OX40 agonist ivuxolimab in advanced cancers. The repertoire was sequenced with immunoSEQ multiplex PCR; TCRdb's copy has only in-frame clones and lacks some. This sample carries about 80,000 clones, approximately 89% of them seen once, and the ten largest clones take 0.15% to 0.2%. This sample comprised CD4+ or CD8+ T cells sorted from blood, obtained in a trial of the OX40 agonist ivuxolimab. The receptor source for this set is an adult with an advanced solid tumor such as melanoma, head and neck, liver or kidney cancer.

This clone was counted once. The V call is TRBV6-1, the J call TRBJ1-1; D is uncertain. The CDR3 runs 10 residues. Germline lookup yields CDR1 MNHNS and CDR2 SASEGT. The V and J ends lost 11 bases and 9 bases respectively, with 13 bases between them. The CDR3 DNA reads as TGTGCCTGTAAGGTAGGAAAAGCTTTCTTT. As protein: CACKVGKAFF.

This clone was seen once. The V call is TRBV7-9, the J call TRBJ2-1; D not certain. There are 13 residues in the CDR3. The V gene lost 3 bases and the J gene lost 10 bases, with 13 bases spanning the gap. Germline V gene lookup returns CDR1 SEHNR and CDR2 FQNEAQ (reference sequence). The CDR3 spells CASSFPRVTEQFF. CDR3 DNA sequence: TGTGCCAGCAGCTTTCCCCGGGTCACGGAGCAGTTCTTC.

The chain employs TRBV19 and TRBJ2-1; the D call may be TRBD1 or TRBD2 (5 bases each). The V and J ends lost 5 bases and 0 bases respectively, with 14 bases between them. This CDR3 is 16 amino acids long. Germline CDR1 LNHDA, CDR2 SQIVND (reference sequence). CDR3 region: CASSLGLRGSYNEQFF. CDR3 coding DNA: TGTGCCAGTAGTCTTGGTTTGAGGGGCTCCTACAATGAGCAGTTCTTC.

With respect to this clone: Other DNA sequences in this sample translate to the same CDR3. The gene calls are TRBV29-1 and TRBJ2-5; D unresolved. Germline V gives CDR1 SQVTM, CDR2 ANQGSEA. There are 10 residues in the CDR3. Trimming pared 4 bases from V and 2 bases from J, leaving 2 bases between. The CDR3 DNA reads as TGCAGCGTTGGACAAGAGACCCAGTACTTC. It specifies CSVGQETQYF.

V gene TRBV9 combines with J gene TRBJ1-1; 8 bases are a match to TRBD1. The CDR3 runs 13 residues. From germline, CDR1 is SGDLS and CDR2 YYNGEE. With 3 bases clipped from V and 6 bases from J, the junction kept 4 bases outside the gene matches. CDR3 sequence: CASSGQGFAEAFF. CDR3 nucleotides: TGTGCCAGCAGCGGACAGGGGTTCGCTGAAGCTTTCTTT. Together with reference TRBV9 and TRBJ1-1, the CDR3 gives the full variable domain: DSGVTQTPKHLITATGQRVTLRCSPRSGDLSVYWYQQSLDQGLQFLIQYYNGEERAKGNILERFSAQQFPDLHSELNLSSLELGDSALYFCASSGQGFAEAFFGQGTRLTVV.

The chain recombines TRBV7-9 with TRBJ2-7; 14 bases map to TRBD2. The V and J ends lost 5 bases and 7 bases, in that order; junction bases with no gene match: 7. The CDR3 is made up of 15 amino acids. Germline-derived CDR1 and CDR2 are SEHNR and FQNEAQ (reference sequence). The CDR3 protein is CASSRGTSGSGEQYF. In DNA, the CDR3 is TGTGCCAGCAGCCGAGGGACTAGCGGGAGTGGGGAGCAGTACTTC.

The chain carries TRBV28 and TRBJ2-7; 9 nucleotides agree with TRBD2. Germline-derived CDR1 and CDR2 are MDHEN and SYDVKM. J gave up 3 bases and V 2 bases, and 5 bases lay outside the gene matches. The CDR3 consists of 15 residues. CDR3 DNA: TGTGCCAGCAGTTTACTAGCGGGACCCTACTACGAGCAGTACTTC. This codes for CASSLLAGPYYEQYF. Supplemented by reference TRBV28 and TRBJ2-7, the full variable domain reads DVKVTQSSRYLVKRTGEKVFLECVQDMDHENMFWYRQDPGLGLRLIYFSYDVKMKEKGDIPEGYSVSREKKERFSLILESASTNQTSMYLCASSLLAGPYYEQYFGPGTRLTVT.

V usage is TRBV7-9 and J usage is TRBJ1-3; 8 bases are shared with TRBD1. The CDR3 has 16 residues. CDR1 is SEHNR and CDR2 is FQNEAQ in the germline V gene (reference sequence). Losses at the gene ends were 3 bases for V and 0 bases for J; bases not matched to a gene: 4. This CDR3 reads CASSLDRVGSGNTIYF. CDR3 nucleotide sequence: TGTGCCAGCAGCTTGGACAGGGTAGGCTCTGGAAACACCATATATTTT.

V usage is TRBV5-1 and J usage is TRBJ2-5; the D gene is possibly TRBD2 (5 bases). The CDR3 is 15 amino acids. The V end lost 4 bases, the J end lost 2 bases, and 15 bases lay between the germline ends. Germline V gene lookup returns CDR1 SGHRS and CDR2 YFSETQ. CDR3 sequence (DNA): TGCGCCAGCAGCCTGCCGAGGGCGGCTCAAGAGACCCAGTACTTC. Residues: CASSLPRAAQETQYF.

V usage is TRBV5-1 and J usage is TRBJ2-5; 8 positions agree with TRBD1. Per the germline V gene, CDR1 is SGHRS and CDR2 is YFSETQ. V trimming: 0 bases; J trimming: 5 bases; junction bases outside the gene matches: 6. The CDR3 length is 15 residues. CDR3 protein: CASSLAPRTGETQYF. The CDR3 DNA follows: TGCGCCAGCAGCTTGGCCCCCCGGACAGGGGAGACCCAGTACTTC. Variable domain in full (rest from reference TRBV5-1 and TRBJ2-5): KAGVTQTPRYLIKTRGQQVTLSCSPISGHRSVSWYQQTPGQGLQFLFEYFSETQRNKGNFPGRFSGRQFSNSRSEMNVSTLELGDSALYLCASSLAPRTGETQYFGPGTRLLVL.

V and J are TRBV6-4 and TRBJ2-5, with 7 bases that match TRBD2. Trimming at V came to 6 bases and at J to 5 bases, leaving 6 bases not matched to a gene. This CDR3 is 13 amino acids long. CDR1 is MRHNA, CDR2 SNTAGT, per germline. CDR3 protein: CASRPREGETQYF. As DNA, the CDR3 is TGTGCCAGCAGGCCCAGGGAGGGGGAGACCCAGTACTTC.

V gene TRBV10-3 combines with J gene TRBJ1-1; possible D gene TRBD1, 5 bases. Germline V lookup: CDR1 ENHRY, CDR2 SYGVKD. The CDR3 extends over 13 amino acids. V was shortened by 8 bases and J by 0 bases, with 10 bases between the two germline ends. The CDR3 reads CAIAGAVNTEAFF. The CDR3 region has the DNA TGTGCCATCGCTGGGGCCGTGAACACTGAAGCTTTCTTT.

This rearrangement joins TRBV5-1 to TRBJ2-3; maybe TRBD2 (6 bases). With 1 base removed from V and 0 bases from J, the gap between germline ends came to 12 bases. The CDR3 has 16 residues. Germline CDR1 reads SGHRS; CDR2 reads YFSETQ. CDR3 sequence (DNA): TGCGCCAGCAGCTTGATCGCGGGGACTAGCACAGATACGCAGTATTTT. It yields the protein CASSLIAGTSTDTQYF.

The chain combines TRBV30 with TRBJ1-4, with D uncertain. The CDR3 spans 15 residues. V was shortened by 0 bases and J by 3 bases, with 11 bases between the two germline ends. From germline, CDR1 is GTSNPN and CDR2 SVGIG (reference sequence). CDR3 in amino acids: CAWSVVNGPNEKLFF. The DNA for the CDR3 is TGTGCCTGGAGTGTCGTAAACGGGCCTAATGAAAAACTGTTTTTT. The full variable domain, rest sourced from reference TRBV30 and TRBJ1-4, is SQTIHQWPATLVQPVGSPLSLECTVEGTSNPNLYWYRQAAGRGLQLLFYSVGIGQISSEVPQNLSASRPQDRQFILSSKKLLLSDSGFYLCAWSVVNGPNEKLFFGSGTQLSVL.

The V call is TRBV27, the J call TRBJ1-5; 10 bases align to TRBD1. The germline gives CDR1 MNHEY, CDR2 SMNVEV (reference sequence). The CDR3 consists of 15 residues. The V gene end was trimmed by 7 bases and the J gene end by 2 bases; junction bases not matched to a gene: 5. The DNA of the CDR3 is TGTGCCAGCACTCCGGGACAGGGGCGCAATCAGCCCCAGCATTTT. This codes for CASTPGQGRNQPQHF.

This chain uses TRBV30 with TRBJ2-3; D possibly corresponds to TRBD2 (6 bases). Looked up from germline, CDR1 is GTSNPN and CDR2 is SVGIG (reference sequence). This CDR3 is 14 amino acids long. Trimming removed 3 bases at V and 2 bases at J, with 12 bases between. The CDR3 coding sequence is TGTGCCTGGAGACAATGGGGACTCACAGATACGCAGTATTTT. This sequence encodes CAWRQWGLTDTQYF.

V and J are TRBV30 and TRBJ1-5; TRBD1 matches 7 bases. Germline CDR1 and CDR2: GTSNPN and SVGIG (reference sequence). The CDR3 has 14 residues. V gave up 1 base and J gave up 9 bases; unmatched junction bases: 9. CDR3 sequence reads: CAWSAGGRRWPQHF. CDR3 coding DNA: TGTGCCTGGAGTGCAGGGGGACGAAGGTGGCCCCAGCATTTT. Full variable domain (outside the CDR3, taken from reference TRBV30 and TRBJ1-5): SQTIHQWPATLVQPVGSPLSLECTVEGTSNPNLYWYRQAAGRGLQLLFYSVGIGQISSEVPQNLSASRPQDRQFILSSKKLLLSDSGFYLCAWSAGGRRWPQHFGDGTRLSIL.

The chain has TRBV19 and TRBJ1-2; D not resolved. The CDR3 runs to 16 residues. The germline V gene has CDR1 LNHDA and CDR2 SQIVND (reference sequence). Trimming cost V 4 bases and J 3 bases, with 18 bases left between them. The CDR3 DNA reads as TGTGCCAGTAGTACGGTACTAGTCCAGCAGCACTATGGCTACACCTTC. Protein product: CASSTVLVQQHYGYTF.

This rearrangement joins TRBV10-3 to TRBJ2-1; no clear D gene. The germline CDR1 and CDR2 sequences are ENHRY and SYGVKD. The germline V and J ends were trimmed by 3 bases and 4 bases, with 4 bases remaining between them. CDR3 size: 12 residues. CDR3 in DNA: TGTGCCATCAGTGATGGGTACAATGAGCAGTTCTTC. Encoded protein: CAISDGYNEQFF.

This chain connects TRBV5-1 to TRBJ1-2; the match to TRBD1 covers 7 bases. CDR1 SGHRS and CDR2 YFSETQ come from the germline V gene. Trimming removed 4 bases from V and 6 bases from J; junction bases left unmatched: 6. This CDR3 spans 13 amino acids. This chain's CDR3 is CASSPTTGNGYTF. DNA for the CDR3: TGCGCCAGCAGCCCTACGACAGGGAATGGCTACACCTTC.

This rearrangement joins TRBV27 to TRBJ2-3; 12 bases line up with TRBD1. Trimming at V came to 5 bases and at J to 5 bases, leaving 11 bases not matched to a gene. This CDR3 contains 17 residues. Per the germline V gene, CDR1 is MNHEY and CDR2 is SMNVEV (reference sequence). The CDR3 protein is CASSVSAGTGGIDTQYF. In nucleotides, the CDR3 is TGTGCCAGCAGTGTCTCCGCCGGGACAGGGGGCATAGATACGCAGTATTTT.

J is TRBJ1-2 and V is TRBV30; a possible D gene is TRBD1 (5 bases). From germline, CDR1 is GTSNPN and CDR2 SVGIG (reference sequence). Trimming removed 0 bases at V and 5 bases at J, with 16 bases between. This CDR3 is 15 amino acids long. CDR3 in DNA: TGTGCCTGGAGTGTGAGCAGGGCGCCCCTTTATGGCTACACCTTC. It specifies CAWSVSRAPLYGYTF. The whole variable domain, filled in from reference TRBV30 and TRBJ1-2, reads SQTIHQWPATLVQPVGSPLSLECTVEGTSNPNLYWYRQAAGRGLQLLFYSVGIGQISSEVPQNLSASRPQDRQFILSSKKLLLSDSGFYLCAWSVSRAPLYGYTFGSGTRLTVV.

V and J are TRBV5-1 and TRBJ2-2; TRBD2 aligns across 8 bases. The trim removed 3 bases at V and 0 bases at J, leaving 4 bases unmatched. Germline lookup yields CDR1 SGHRS and CDR2 YFSETQ. The CDR3 has 16 amino acids. The CDR3, as DNA: TGCGCCAGCAGCTCTGGACTAGCAGCGAACACCGGGGAGCTGTTTTTT. As protein: CASSSGLAANTGELFF.

V gene TRBV7-9 combines with J gene TRBJ2-5, with TRBD2 identical over 10 bases. The CDR3 is 14 amino acids. CDR1 is SEHNR, CDR2 FQNEAQ, per germline (reference sequence). V lost 5 bases to trimming and J lost 3 bases; unmatched junction nucleotides: 3. The CDR3 DNA follows: TGTGCCAGCAGCGACCTAGCGGGGGAAGAGACCCAGTACTTC. This codes for CASSDLAGEETQYF.

The chain combines TRBV7-9 with TRBJ2-3; D remains unclear. This CDR3 is 12 amino acids long. Trimming stripped 5 bases from V and 3 bases from J, with 6 bases between. The germline V gene encodes CDR1 SEHNR and CDR2 FQNEAQ (reference sequence). This CDR3 is CASSPGTDTQYF. The DNA of the CDR3 is TGTGCCAGCAGCCCGGGTACAGATACGCAGTATTTT.

This clone was picked up one time. The chain links TRBV2 to TRBJ2-2, with a weak D call TRBD1 (6 bases). Trimming took 1 base from V and 4 from J, leaving 10 bases between them. The CDR3 runs to 15 residues. From germline, CDR1 is SNHLY and CDR2 FYNNEI. CDR3 DNA sequence: TGTGCCAGCAGTGAAGAACAGGGCAGCACCGGGGAGCTGTTTTTT. The encoded protein is CASSEEQGSTGELFF.

V is TRBV5-4 and J is TRBJ2-3; weak D call: TRBD2 (6 bases). V lost 5 bases and J 0 bases, leaving 16 bases between the germline ends. The CDR3 sequence is 16 residues long. Germline V gene lookup returns CDR1 SGHNT and CDR2 YYREEE (reference sequence). In DNA, the CDR3 is TGTGCCAGCAGAGTGGGGGGTAGAGCTAGCACAGATACGCAGTATTTT. Translating gives CASRVGGRASTDTQYF.